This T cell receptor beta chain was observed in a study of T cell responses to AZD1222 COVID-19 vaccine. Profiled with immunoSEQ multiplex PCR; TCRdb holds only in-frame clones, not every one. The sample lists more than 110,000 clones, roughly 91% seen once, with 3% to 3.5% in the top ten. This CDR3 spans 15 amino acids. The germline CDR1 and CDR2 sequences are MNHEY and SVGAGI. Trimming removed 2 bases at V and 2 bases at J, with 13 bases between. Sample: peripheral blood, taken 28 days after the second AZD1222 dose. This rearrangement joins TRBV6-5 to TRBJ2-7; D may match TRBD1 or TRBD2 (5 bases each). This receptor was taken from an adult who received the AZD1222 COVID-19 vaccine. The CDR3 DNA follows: TGTGCCAGCAGTTACCAACGGGACGGAGCCTACGAGCAGTACTTC. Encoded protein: CASSYQRDGAYEQYF.